This T cell receptor beta chain was documented in a study of cytomegalovirus exposure and HLA in healthy donors (dated by TCRdb to 2016 to 2017). Study-wide context: According to a later analysis, the 120 validation repertoires were produced on the same platform as the 700 or so repertoires of the first cohort. The study aimed to test whether signatures of past pathogen exposure could be identified by cataloging public T cell receptors. A separate validation cohort of over 95 different subjects was used in addition to the 666-subject first cohort. To predict cytomegalovirus infection status, the study brought together high-throughput TCR immunosequencing, statistical association of individual TCRs with disease status, and machine learning.

Separate from the approximately 700-subject first cohort, the validation cohort of 90 to 150 subjects was the group to which the donors belonged. With respect to this clone: What antigen it recognizes has not been identified. No base quality values were provided; no much bigger clone lies one nucleotide off.

V is pared back by 3 bases and J by 9 bases, with 24 bases lying between the germline termini. CDR3 length: 16 amino acids, cysteine to phenylalanine. The read is trimmed to its CDR3 DNA, 48 bases read in frame from base 1. Via the germline V gene, CDR1 is MDHEN and CDR2 SYDVKM. Results and caveats for the whole study, not just this receptor: Most TCR sequences were observed very rarely across donors, whereas some public TCRs were present in many individuals. Cytomegalovirus status was reported to be diagnosed by the classifier with high specificity and sensitivity in both the original and validation cohorts. The study listed 150 to 200 TCR beta chains as associated with cytomegalovirus. A later analysis found that TCRs clustered in the first cohort also tended to co-occur in the roughly 120 validation repertoires, with 90% to 95% of cluster scores above 0. A later analysis had no HLA typing for the validation cohort, so co-occurrence there was scored across all 130 or so repertoires. According to the authors, the approach could potentially be generalized to other disease states and immunological phenotypes. A few of the identified cytomegalovirus-associated TCR beta chains were confirmed in vitro to be specific for cytomegalovirus antigens.

The library was generated by the immunoSEQ multiplex PCR assay. The authors processed their data as follows. A statistical classification framework was built for diagnosing cytomegalovirus status from the catalog of TCR beta chain sequences. TCRdb mirrors the immuneACCESS table, restricted to in-frame sequences. Some clones are absent from its copies; in checked studies, under half trace to an unresolved V gene, and the reason for the others is unknown. V and J calls and clone size are those listed in that table; D and trimming were worked out from the DNA. The sample table shows about 330,000 clones, and approximately 86% are seen once. About 1.2% of the sample comes from the top ten.

The receptor comes from a woman in her thirties in good health and CMV-seropositive. Sequencing was performed on PBMCs. Here the chain combines TRBV28 and TRBJ2-7, with TRBD1 perhaps the D gene, on 6 matching bases. The DNA sequence is as follows: TGTGCCAGCAGTTTGGGTTGGGAAGGGGGAAAGGTCGGGCAGTACTTC. This encodes CASSLGWEGGKVGQYF.